The clone carrying this T cell receptor beta chain was detected ten times or more. The record originates from a study of low-dose radiotherapy and immunotherapy resistance in tumors. Documented time point: after trial treatment. Treatment: LDRT plus nivolumab, ipilimumab, low-dose cyclophosphamide and aspirin (RACIN trial). Trimming removed 6 bases at V and 4 bases at J, with 9 bases between. This CDR3 has 12 amino acids. Germline V gene lookup returns CDR1 MDHEN and CDR2 SYDVKM. For amplifying TCRs, the PCR ran for about 20 cycles with Phusion, which was used together with a constant-region primer and the adapter on the V primers. In TCRdb, the reads were re-called with MiXCR into one record per CDR3 protein. Here the sample spans some 52,000 distinct CDR3 sequences, roughly 31% being singletons.

This specimen consisted of PBMCs, obtained after low-dose radiotherapy plus immunotherapy. The chain joins TRBV28 to TRBJ2-5; D is ambiguous. This sequence originates from a male donor with rectosigmoid adenocarcinoma. The CDR3 DNA is TGTGCCAGCAGGGACGGATCAGAGACCCAGTACTTC. Translation: CASRDGSETQYF. Variable domain in full (rest from reference TRBV28 and TRBJ2-5): DVKVTQSSRYLVKRTGEKVFLECVQDMDHENMFWYRQDPGLGLRLIYFSYDVKMKEKGDIPEGYSVSREKKERFSLILESASTNQTSMYLCASRDGSETQYFGPGTRLLVL.